These T cell receptor beta chains were read from a single sample in a study of sequential checkpoint blockade in melanoma. The data were produced by immunoSEQ multiplex PCR, yet TCRdb's version contains in-frame clones alone and is incomplete. The sample has approximately 34,000 clones, roughly 86% seen once. The sequenced sample was CD8+ T cells sorted from blood (inferred from file names), obtained from a patient given nivolumab and ipilimumab in sequence. The source is a human donor with melanoma. CDR3s include the opening cysteine and the closing phenylalanine or tryptophan. D genes are given only for firm matches. Some rows have no size entry. The others give once, few or many, or a class for an expanded clone.

>TRBV5-6|NA|TRBJ1-5|once
TGTGCCAGCAGCAGAGGGGGTTTGGGCAATCAGCCCCAGCATTTT
CASSRGGLGNQPQHF
>TRBV4-1|NA|TRBJ2-4|NA
TGCGCCAGCAGCCAAGGAAGGGGACTGGGTCTAGCCAAAAACATTCAGTACTTC
CASSQGRGLGLAKNIQYF
>TRBV19|NA|TRBJ2-1|NA
TGTGCCAGTAGTATCAGGGGAAGCTACAATGAGCAGTTCTTC
CASSIRGSYNEQFF
>TRBV7-6|TRBD1|TRBJ2-7|NA
TGTGCCAGCAGCATAGGGACAGCAAATTTGGAGCAGTACTTC
CASSIGTANLEQYF
>TRBV13|NA|TRBJ2-7|NA
TGTGCCAGCAGCCCCTCTCGACAGTCCTCCGAGTACGAGCAGTACTTC
CASSPSRQSSEYEQYF
>TRBV9|TRBD1|TRBJ1-2|once
TGTGCCAGCAGCGTAGGTCTTACAGGGGAAAACTATGGCTACACCTTC
CASSVGLTGENYGYTF
>TRBV27|NA|TRBJ2-1|NA
TGTGCCAGCAGTTTAATGGCAGGCTCCTACAATGAGCAGTTCTTC
CASSLMAGSYNEQFF
>TRBV5-1|TRBD1|TRBJ1-1|NA
TGCGCCAGCAGCGGCTCCGACGTGACAGGGTACACTGAAGCTTTCTTT
CASSGSDVTGYTEAFF
>TRBV20-1|NA|TRBJ2-7|NA
TGCAGTGCCCAACTCTACGAGCAGTACTTC
CSAQLYEQYF
>TRBV2|TRBD2|TRBJ2-7|NA
TGTGCCAGCAGTCTACGATTACTAGCGGACTGGAACTACGAGCAGTACTTC
CASSLRLLADWNYEQYF
>TRBV30|TRBD1|TRBJ1-2|NA
TGTGCCTGGAAAGGGGGCCCCGCACCGATAATCTATGGCTACACCTTC
CAWKGGPAPIIYGYTF
>TRBV28|TRBD2|TRBJ2-3|NA
TGTGCCAGCAGGCGACTAGCGGGAGCGGCAGATACGCAGTATTTT
CASRRLAGAADTQYF
>TRBV6-1|TRBD1|TRBJ2-5|NA
TGTGCCAGCAGTGACCCGGGACAGTACCAAGAGACCCAGTACTTC
CASSDPGQYQETQYF
>TRBV13|TRBD1|TRBJ2-1|once
TGTGCCAGCAGCTTCGGACAGGGCTACAATGAGCAGTTCTTC
CASSFGQGYNEQFF
>TRBV28|NA|TRBJ2-1|NA
TGCGCCAGCAGTTTATGGCAGGGAAGCTCCTACAATGAGCAGTTCTTC
CASSLWQGSSYNEQFF
>TRBV7-9|TRBD2|TRBJ2-7|NA
TGTGCCAGCAGCCTACTAGCGGGAGGGAACGAGCAGTACTTC
CASSLLAGGNEQYF
>TRBV5-4|NA|TRBJ2-3|once
TGTGCCAGCAGCCAGGGACACACTAGCACAGATACGCAGTATTTT
CASSQGHTSTDTQYF
>TRBV5-4|TRBD2|TRBJ2-3|NA
TGTGCCAGCAGCTTCTTAGCGGGAGGATTGGATACGCAGTATTTT
CASSFLAGGLDTQYF
>TRBV5-1|NA|TRBJ2-7|NA
TGCGCCAGCAGCTTGGACGGGGTGGTTGAGCAGTACTTC
CASSLDGVVEQYF
>TRBV7-9|NA|TRBJ2-7|NA
TGTGCCAGCAGCATAGTGAGCTACGAGCAGTACTTC
CASSIVSYEQYF
>TRBV19|NA|TRBJ2-2|NA
TGTGCCAGTAGTGGGACAACGACCGGGGAGCTGTTTTTT
CASSGTTTGELFF
>TRBV4-2|TRBD2|TRBJ2-7|NA
TGTGCCAGCAGCCAGGGAGGGTACGAGCAGTACTTC
CASSQGGYEQYF
>TRBV21-1|NA|TRBJ1-1|NA
TGTGCCAGCAGCAAAGGGCAGGGGAGCATGAACACTGAAGCTTTCTTT
CASSKGQGSMNTEAFF
>TRBV6-6|TRBD1|TRBJ2-1|NA
TGTGCCAGCAGCGGGGGACAGGTCTCCTACAATGAGCAGTTCTTC
CASSGGQVSYNEQFF
>TRBV10-1|TRBD1|TRBJ1-1|NA
TGCGCCAGCAGTGAGTCGACAGGGTGGGACACTGAAGCTTTCTTT
CASSESTGWDTEAFF
>TRBV28|TRBD1|TRBJ1-1|NA
TGTGCCAGCACCTACGGACAGGGGAGGCTTAACACTGAAGCTTTCTTT
CASTYGQGRLNTEAFF
>TRBV5-1|TRBD1|TRBJ2-7|NA
TGCGCCAGCAGCAAGCTGACAGGGGAAAACTACGAGCAGTACTTC
CASSKLTGENYEQYF
>TRBV6-1|NA|TRBJ2-5|NA
TGTGCCAGCAGGCCGGACAACCAAGAGACCCAGTACTTC
CASRPDNQETQYF
>TRBV25-1|NA|TRBJ2-1|NA
TGTGCCAGCAGTGAGTCTACAGGGTCCCAGCTCTGGGGTGAGCAGTTCTTC
CASSESTGSQLWGEQFF
>TRBV29-1|NA|TRBJ1-2|NA
TGCAGCGTTGACGCAGGGACTAACTATGGCTACACCTTC
CSVDAGTNYGYTF
>TRBV29-1|NA|TRBJ2-7|NA
TGCAGCGTGACTCGTCCGGGACATGGACTTTACGAGCAGTACTTC
CSVTRPGHGLYEQYF
>TRBV7-9|NA|TRBJ2-1|once
TGTGCCAGCAGCTTTAATATCAATGAGCAGTTCTTC
CASSFNINEQFF